A single sample gave rise to the 30 T cell receptor beta chains below, sequenced in a study of ipilimumab plus nivolumab after autologous stem cell transplantation. Libraries were prepared by immunoSEQ multiplex PCR; TCRdb keeps only in-frame clonotypes and omits some of them. The profile shows about 3,200 clones, about 85% of them singletons. Specimen: PBMCs, collected in a trial of ipilimumab plus nivolumab as post-transplant consolidation. Receptor source: a male donor with multiple myeloma.

V and J are TRBV7-2 and TRBJ2-5; 11 bases map to TRBD1. There are 15 residues in the CDR3. Germline CDR1 reads SGHTA; CDR2 reads FQGNSA. V dropped 5 bases and J dropped 2; count of bases not matched to a gene: 4. CDR3 nucleotide sequence: TGTGCCAGCAGCCCGGACAGGGGGCCACAAGAGACCCAGTACTTC. Protein product: CASSPDRGPQETQYF.

V usage is TRBV2 and J usage is TRBJ2-7; D remains unclear. Trimming shortened V by 4 bases and J by 1 base, and 8 bases separated the two germline ends. In germline, CDR1 is SNHLY, CDR2 FYNNEI. The CDR3 spans 13 residues. CDR3 amino acids: CASSVSGSYEQYF. The CDR3 nucleotides read TGTGCCAGCAGTGTGAGTGGGTCCTACGAGCAGTACTTC.

The genes are TRBV7-8 and TRBJ2-3, with a weak D call TRBD1 (6 bases). The CDR3 is 14 amino acids. V lost 7 bases and J lost 0, with 11 bases in between. CDR1 is SGHVS, CDR2 FQNEAQ, per germline. CDR3 bases: TGTGCCAGCAACAGGGTGCGTAGCACAGATACGCAGTATTTT. This encodes CASNRVRSTDTQYF.

This rearrangement joins TRBV19 to TRBJ1-5; D unclear. Germline V CDR1 and CDR2: LNHDA, SQIVND (reference sequence). The CDR3 is 17 amino acids. The V end was cut by 1 base, the J end by 4 bases, with 17 bases between. CDR3 sequence: CASSIGSSGGMNQPQHF. CDR3 sequence (DNA): TGTGCCAGTAGTATAGGGAGTTCGGGCGGAATGAATCAGCCCCAGCATTTT.

The rearrangement links TRBV2 to TRBJ1-2; TRBD1 agrees at 11 bases. The germline V gene encodes CDR1 SNHLY and CDR2 FYNNEI. Trimming removed 9 bases from V and 8 bases from J; junction bases left unmatched: 11. The length of the CDR3 is 14 residues. The CDR3 spells CASQGGQGARGYTF. As DNA, the CDR3 is TGTGCCAGTCAGGGAGGACAGGGGGCGCGGGGCTACACCTTC.

This clone was detected a few times. The chain uses TRBV7-9 and TRBJ1-2, with D possibly TRBD1 on 6 matching bases. This CDR3 contains 15 residues. Deletions cut 4 bases from V and 3 bases from J, with 15 bases between. CDR1 and CDR2 (germline): SEHNR, FQNEAQ (reference sequence). CDR3 protein: CASSSDWGLDYGYTF. DNA of the CDR3: TGTGCCAGCAGCTCCGATTGGGGGCTGGACTATGGCTACACCTTC.

The V and J genes are TRBV28 and TRBJ1-4, with D tentatively TRBD1 (5 bases). The V end lost 2 bases, the J end lost 8 bases, and 18 bases lay between the germline ends. The CDR3 extends over 16 amino acids. Per germline, CDR1 MDHEN and CDR2 SYDVKM. The CDR3 DNA sequence: TGTGCCAGCAGTTTAATGGTGGGGGGGGTCGAGGAAAAACTGTTTTTT. Amino acids: CASSLMVGGVEEKLFF.

This clone was recorded a few times. This chain links TRBV5-1 with TRBJ1-2, with TRBD1 as a possible D gene (6 bases). The V gene's germline CDR1 is SGHRS and CDR2 YFSETQ. The V end lost 0 bases, the J end lost 8 bases, and 20 bases lay between the germline ends. The CDR3 extends over 16 amino acids. In nucleotides, the CDR3 is TGCGCCAGCAGCTTGGTGGCAGGGGAGAGTAGTAAGGGCTACACCTTC. Protein product: CASSLVAGESSKGYTF.

This sequence joins TRBV11-3 and TRBJ2-1; D remains ambiguous. The CDR3 consists of 13 residues. Trimming left V 5 bases short and J 5 bases short, with 10 bases between. CDR1 is SGHNT and CDR2 is YENEEA in the germline V gene. CDR3 in DNA: TGTGCCAGCAGCAATCCTAAGGACAATGAGCAGTTCTTC. This gives the protein CASSNPKDNEQFF. Complete variable domain (other parts from reference TRBV11-3 and TRBJ2-1): EAGVVQSPRYKIIEKKQPVAFWCNPISGHNTLYWYLQNLGQGPELLIRYENEEAVDDSQLPKDRFSAERLKGVDSTLKIQPAELGDSAVYLCASSNPKDNEQFFGPGTRLTVL.

J is TRBJ1-1 and V is TRBV27; a weak D match, TRBD1 (6 bases). Between the trimmed V and J ends, which lost 7 bases and 5 bases, there was a span of 17 bases. The germline V gene has CDR1 MNHEY and CDR2 SMNVEV (reference sequence). The CDR3 length is 14 residues. The CDR3 is CASINSGVGTEAFF. CDR3 sequence (DNA): TGTGCCAGCATAAATTCAGGGGTCGGGACTGAAGCTTTCTTT.

The chain uses TRBV6-6 and TRBJ2-3; 9 bases line up with TRBD1. The CDR3 length is 15 residues. V lost 6 bases to trimming and J lost 2 bases; unmatched junction nucleotides: 6. Looked up from germline, CDR1 is MNHNY and CDR2 is SVGAGI (reference sequence). The CDR3 reads CASSSQGAYTDTQYF. The CDR3 region has the DNA TGTGCCAGCAGCTCACAGGGGGCCTACACAGATACGCAGTATTTT.

The rearrangement uses TRBV19 and TRBJ1-2; D not certain. The germline V gene encodes CDR1 LNHDA and CDR2 SQIVND (reference sequence). V was cut by 6 bases and J by 10 bases, with 21 bases left in between. This CDR3 spans 14 amino acids. CDR3 DNA sequence: TGTGCCAGTAGAAATAGTAGGCGCGCAGATGACTACACCTTC. Its translation: CASRNSRRADDYTF. The entire variable domain, with the rest obtained from reference TRBV19 and TRBJ1-2, is as follows: DGGITQSPKYLFRKEGQNVTLSCEQNLNHDAMYWYRQDPGQGLRLIYYSQIVNDFQKGDIAEGYSVSREKKESFPLTVTSAQKNPTAFYLCASRNSRRADDYTFGSGTRLTVV.

V gene TRBV11-2 combines with J gene TRBJ2-2; the D gene is possibly TRBD2 (6 bases). In germline, CDR1 is SGHAT, CDR2 FQNNGV. The V gene lost 1 base and the J gene lost 4 bases, with 10 bases spanning the gap. This CDR3 has 15 amino acids. This chain's CDR3 is CASSLGLGFTGELFF. The DNA of the CDR3 is TGTGCCAGCAGCTTAGGACTAGGCTTCACCGGGGAGCTGTTTTTT.

The chain combines TRBV5-4 with TRBJ2-6; 10 nucleotides align to TRBD1. Germline values: CDR1 SGHNT, CDR2 YYREEE (reference sequence). The V and J ends lost 3 bases and 3 bases, in that order; junction bases with no gene match: 9. This CDR3 contains 18 residues. The CDR3, as DNA: TGTGCCAGCAGCTCCGGACAGGGGGTCACCATTGGGGCCAACGTCCTGACTTTC. This encodes CASSSGQGVTIGANVLTF.

The chain recombines TRBV11-3 with TRBJ2-3; no reliable D call. In germline, CDR1 is SGHNT, CDR2 YENEEA. The CDR3 length is 12 residues. Between the trimmed V and J ends, which lost 5 bases and 5 bases, there was a span of 8 bases. The CDR3 sequence: CASSRTGDTQYF. CDR3 DNA sequence: TGTGCCAGCAGCCGCACTGGAGATACGCAGTATTTT.

The rearrangement links TRBV15 to TRBJ2-2; TRBD2 agrees at 10 bases. Germline V gene sequence: CDR1 LNHNV, CDR2 YYDKDF (reference sequence). The CDR3 is 15 amino acids. V shed 0 bases and J 6 bases; nucleotides not matched to a gene: 1. CDR3 loop: CATSRELAGSGELFF. CDR3 bases: TGTGCCACCAGCAGAGAACTAGCGGGATCCGGGGAGCTGTTTTTT.

The chain has TRBV7-3 and TRBJ2-5; no reliable D call. With 2 bases removed from V and 4 bases from J, the gap between germline ends came to 17 bases. CDR1 is SGHTA, CDR2 FQGTGA, per germline. The CDR3 is made up of 16 amino acids. The CDR3 coding sequence is TGTGCCAGCAGCTTAGGCCCCTACAAGACAAGAGAGACCCAGTACTTC. Translated, it gives CASSLGPYKTRETQYF.

V is TRBV4-3 and J is TRBJ2-3; D tentatively reads TRBD1 or TRBD2 (5 bases each). This CDR3 region has 15 residues. Germline V CDR1 and CDR2: LGHNA, YSLEER. The V end was cut by 1 base, the J end by 4 bases, with 12 bases between. In DNA, the CDR3 is TGCGCCAGCAGCCAAGCTCCGGGGCGGGCAGATACGCAGTATTTT. Protein: CASSQAPGRADTQYF.

This rearrangement joins TRBV19 to TRBJ2-2; D possibly uses TRBD1 or TRBD2 (5 bases each). The CDR3 runs 11 residues. Looked up from germline, CDR1 is LNHDA and CDR2 is SQIVND (reference sequence). V was trimmed by 7 bases and J by 6 bases, leaving 6 bases between them. The DNA of the CDR3 is TGTGCCAGTATGGGGGCCGGGGAGCTGTTTTTT. Amino acids: CASMGAGELFF.

The chain recombines TRBV11-3 with TRBJ2-3, with 12 positions matching TRBD1. The V gene end was trimmed by 5 bases and the J gene end by 7 bases; junction bases not matched to a gene: 16. The CDR3 runs 18 residues. CDR1 is SGHNT and CDR2 is YENEEA in the germline V gene. The CDR3 reads CASSVNTGQGAGPHTQYF. In DNA, the CDR3 is TGTGCCAGCAGCGTCAACACGGGACAGGGGGCTGGACCCCATACGCAGTATTTT.

This clone was found a few times. The genes are TRBV18 and TRBJ2-7, with 9 bases lining up with TRBD1. This CDR3 contains 15 residues. Germline CDR1 is KGHSH and CDR2 is LQKENI. With 4 bases clipped from V and 3 bases from J, the junction kept 7 bases outside the gene matches. This chain's CDR3 is CASSRPGTGNYEQYF. In nucleotides, the CDR3 is TGTGCCAGCTCACGTCCCGGGACAGGGAACTACGAGCAGTACTTC.

The chain is built from TRBV30 and TRBJ2-1, with 9 bases that match TRBD2. There are 14 residues in the CDR3. Germline values: CDR1 GTSNPN, CDR2 SVGIG (reference sequence). V dropped 2 bases and J dropped 6; count of bases not matched to a gene: 5. The CDR3 bases are TGTGCCTGGAGTATTCTAGCGGGGACCAATGAGCAGTTCTTC. Translation: CAWSILAGTNEQFF.

The chain links TRBV28 to TRBJ2-5; D is ambiguous. Trimming took off 10 bases at V and 1 base at J, with 13 bases between the two ends. The CDR3 loop spans 13 amino acids. Germline V CDR1 and CDR2: MDHEN, SYDVKM. CDR3 DNA: TGTGCCACCTCGGTTGGCTTCCAAGAGACCCAGTACTTC. Amino acid sequence: CATSVGFQETQYF. Full variable domain (rest looked up from reference TRBV28 and TRBJ2-5): DVKVTQSSRYLVKRTGEKVFLECVQDMDHENMFWYRQDPGLGLRLIYFSYDVKMKEKGDIPEGYSVSREKKERFSLILESASTNQTSMYLCATSVGFQETQYFGPGTRLLVL.

The CDR3 DNA sequence: TGTGCCAGCTCATCAGGACAGGGAAACACCGGGGAGCTGTTTTTT. It is translated as CASSSGQGNTGELFF. This chain uses TRBV18 with TRBJ2-2; 8 bases agree with TRBD1. The ends lost 5 bases at V and 2 bases at J; junction bases unmatched: 4. The CDR3 totals 15 residues. Germline CDR1 KGHSH, CDR2 LQKENI.

The rearrangement uses TRBV28 and TRBJ1-3, with D perhaps TRBD1 (6 bases). CDR1 is MDHEN, CDR2 SYDVKM, per germline. The germline V and J ends were trimmed by 3 bases and 3 bases, with 15 bases remaining between them. This CDR3 contains 16 residues. The CDR3 DNA follows: TGTGCCAGCAGTTTCGGGGGAAGGGGGTTTGGAAACACCATATATTTT. Translated: CASSFGGRGFGNTIYF.

This clone was recorded only once. The chain combines TRBV6-5 with TRBJ1-2, with D possibly being TRBD1 (6 bases). Germline V gene sequence: CDR1 MNHEY, CDR2 SVGAGI. This CDR3 region has 14 residues. Trimming took 7 bases from V and 4 from J, leaving 16 bases between them. CDR3 protein: CASKQPGHSYGYTF. Here the CDR3 DNA reads TGTGCCAGCAAACAACCGGGACACAGCTATGGCTACACCTTC.

In its sample, this clone was seen once. The chain has TRBV6-9 and TRBJ2-6; D is ambiguous. Germline V gene sequence: CDR1 MNHGY, CDR2 SVAAGI. V lost 5 bases and J lost 5, with 19 bases in between. The CDR3 covers 17 residues. The CDR3 spells CASSILIRQSRANVLTF. CDR3 DNA: TGTGCCAGCAGTATCCTTATACGACAAAGTCGGGCCAACGTCCTGACTTTC.

The chain employs TRBV6-1 and TRBJ1-6; 7 nucleotides align to TRBD1. CDR1 MNHNS and CDR2 SASEGT come from the germline V gene. CDR3 length: 12 amino acids. The trim removed 10 bases at V and 6 bases at J, leaving 3 bases unmatched. The CDR3 coding sequence is TGTGCCACAAGGGGGCCTAATTCACCCCTCCACTTT. Its protein is CATRGPNSPLHF.

This chain connects TRBV9 to TRBJ2-2; D gene uncertain. This CDR3 is 14 amino acids long. Germline CDR1 SGDLS, CDR2 YYNGEE. V lost 1 base to trimming and J lost 0 bases, with 4 bases between them. CDR3 in amino acids: CASSVFPNTGELFF. Here the CDR3 DNA reads TGTGCCAGCAGCGTATTCCCGAACACCGGGGAGCTGTTTTTT.

This chain connects TRBV11-3 to TRBJ2-3; unclear D gene. The CDR3 totals 13 residues. In germline, CDR1 is SGHNT, CDR2 YENEEA. Trimming stripped 0 bases from V and 6 bases from J, with 7 bases between. CDR3 in amino acids: CASSLEETDTQYF. CDR3 DNA sequence: TGTGCCAGCAGCTTAGAAGAAACCGATACGCAGTATTTT.